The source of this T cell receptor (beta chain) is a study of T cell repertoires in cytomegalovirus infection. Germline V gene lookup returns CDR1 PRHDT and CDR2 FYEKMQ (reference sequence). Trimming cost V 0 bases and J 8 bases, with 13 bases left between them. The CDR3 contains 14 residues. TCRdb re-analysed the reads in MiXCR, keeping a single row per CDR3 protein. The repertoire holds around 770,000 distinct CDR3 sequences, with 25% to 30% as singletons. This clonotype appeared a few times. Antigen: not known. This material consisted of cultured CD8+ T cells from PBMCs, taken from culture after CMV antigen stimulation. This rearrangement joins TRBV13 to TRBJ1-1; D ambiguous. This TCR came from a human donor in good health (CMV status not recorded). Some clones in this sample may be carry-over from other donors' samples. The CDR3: CASSLGRGSEEAFF. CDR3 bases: TGTGCCAGCAGCTTAGGAAGAGGTAGTGAGGAAGCTTTCTTT.